These T cell receptor beta chains were read from a single sample in a study of shared clonotypes between healthy human individuals. Some clones are missing from TCRdb's copy, which holds only in-frame ones; the method was immunoSEQ multiplex PCR. The top ten hold 0.11% of the sample, which has around 560,000 clones, 85% to 95% seen once. Specimen: naive CD8+ T cells sorted from blood. The receptors come from a woman in her thirties in good health. The CDR3 runs from the conserved cysteine through the conserved F or W. The order of the fields is clone size, J gene, D gene, V gene, CDR3 protein, CDR3 DNA. D genes are given only for firm matches. Size is stated for part of the rows, as once, few or many counts, or as a class when the clone is expanded.

. | TRBJ1-1 | . | TRBV5-4 | CASSLGDIAFF | TGTGCCAGCAGCTTGGGGGACATCGCTTTCTTT
. | TRBJ2-7 | . | TRBV6-5 | CASSYGTNTYEQYF | TGTGCCAGTAGTTACGGGACAAATACCTACGAGCAGTACTTC
. | TRBJ2-7 | TRBD2 | TRBV27 | CASRTLAGSYEQYF | TGTGCCAGCAGAACCCTAGCGGGATCCTACGAGCAGTACTTC
. | TRBJ2-7 | TRBD1 | TRBV4-1 | CASSQEYPGQAYEQYF | TGCGCCAGCAGCCAAGAGTATCCGGGACAGGCCTACGAGCAGTACTTC
. | TRBJ1-2 | . | TRBV28 | CASSNPGQLYGYTF | TGTGCCAGCAGTAACCCGGGGCAGCTATATGGCTACACCTTC
. | TRBJ2-7 | . | TRBV5-6 | CASSSPDSPYEQYF | TGTGCCAGCAGCTCGCCAGACTCCCCCTACGAGCAGTACTTC
. | TRBJ2-3 | . | TRBV5-4 | CASSLEALTSFGTQYF | TGTGCCAGCAGCTTGGAGGCCCTCACTAGTTTTGGTACGCAGTATTTT
. | TRBJ2-7 | TRBD2 | TRBV2 | CASSAGTSLAYEQYF | TGTGCCAGCAGCGCCGGGACTAGCCTTGCCTACGAGCAGTACTTC
. | TRBJ1-1 | TRBD1 | TRBV9 | CASSVGTGSQAFF | TGTGCCAGCAGCGTCGGGACAGGTTCACAAGCTTTCTTT
. | TRBJ1-1 | . | TRBV4-1 | CASSQGPQGRTEAFF | TGCGCCAGCAGCCAAGGACCGCAGGGTCGGACTGAAGCTTTCTTT
once | TRBJ2-1 | TRBD2 | TRBV28 | CASSLAGGSYNEQFF | TGTGCCAGCAGTCTAGCGGGAGGATCCTACAATGAGCAGTTCTTC
. | TRBJ2-1 | TRBD1 | TRBV7-6 | CASSPDLPGQGYQGEQFF | TGTGCCAGCAGCCCAGATCTACCGGGACAGGGTTATCAGGGTGAGCAGTTCTTC
. | TRBJ2-7 | TRBD2 | TRBV27 | CASSPGTSGREAQYF | TGTGCCAGCAGCCCAGGGACTAGCGGGAGGGAAGCGCAGTACTTC
. | TRBJ1-4 | TRBD1 | TRBV11-2 | CASSLGTGGNEKLFF | TGTGCCAGCAGCTTAGGGACAGGTGGAAATGAAAAACTGTTTTTT
. | TRBJ2-7 | . | TRBV5-4 | CASSLGTDYEQYF | TGTGCCAGCAGCTTGGGGACAGACTACGAGCAGTACTTC
. | TRBJ1-3 | . | TRBV7-9 | CASSLAMNSGNTIYF | TGTGCCAGCAGCTTGGCTATGAACTCTGGAAACACCATATATTTT
. | TRBJ1-5 | . | TRBV9 | CASSPEGTVGQPQHF | TGTGCCAGCAGCCCAGAGGGAACAGTCGGTCAGCCCCAGCATTTT
. | TRBJ2-1 | . | TRBV12-5 | CASGWTDRVGEQFF | TGTGCTAGTGGGTGGACAGATAGGGTGGGTGAGCAGTTCTTC
. | TRBJ2-7 | TRBD2 | TRBV27 | CASSASSGSTYEQYF | TGTGCCAGCAGTGCCTCTAGCGGTTCCACCTACGAGCAGTACTTC
. | TRBJ2-6 | . | TRBV6-8 | CASSSQARSNSRANVLTF | TGTGCCAGCAGTTCACAGGCACGCTCTAACAGTCGGGCCAACGTCCTGACTTTC
. | TRBJ2-7 | TRBD1 | TRBV5-1 | CASSLDSGGFRSYEQYF | TGCGCCAGCAGCTTGGATTCAGGGGGCTTTAGGTCCTACGAGCAGTACTTC
. | TRBJ1-1 | TRBD1 | TRBV27 | CASSLYRGLTEAFF | TGTGCCAGCAGTTTATATAGGGGGCTCACTGAAGCTTTCTTT
. | TRBJ2-1 | TRBD2 | TRBV5-6 | CASSFPASGTNEQFF | TGTGCCAGCAGCTTCCCGGCTAGCGGGACCAATGAGCAGTTCTTC
. | TRBJ2-7 | . | TRBV6-5 | CASSYSGATYEQYF | TGTGCCAGCAGTTACTCGGGGGCTACCTACGAGCAGTACTTC
. | TRBJ1-1 | TRBD1 | TRBV28 | CASTPGGENTEAFF | TGTGCCAGCACCCCAGGGGGGGAAAACACTGAAGCTTTCTTT
. | TRBJ1-1 | . | TRBV18 | CASSPFVAEDTEAFF | TGTGCCAGCTCACCATTTGTCGCAGAGGACACTGAAGCTTTCTTT
. | TRBJ2-1 | . | TRBV25-1 | CASSDKRTFGNEQFF | TGTGCCAGCAGTGACAAGCGGACCTTTGGCAATGAGCAGTTCTTC
. | TRBJ2-7 | . | TRBV28 | CASTTWDYLYEQYF | TGTGCCAGCACCACCTGGGATTACCTTTACGAGCAGTACTTC
. | TRBJ2-7 | . | TRBV7-8 | CASSLVGTSYEQYF | TGTGCCAGCAGCTTAGTAGGGACTTCCTACGAGCAGTACTTC
. | TRBJ2-7 | . | TRBV23-1 | CASSQARGRTYEQYF | TGCGCCAGCAGTCAAGCGAGGGGCAGGACCTACGAGCAGTACTTC
. | TRBJ2-7 | TRBD2 | TRBV27 | CASSSGGSSYEQYF | TGTGCCAGCAGTTCCGGCGGGAGCTCCTACGAGCAGTACTTC
. | TRBJ1-1 | . | TRBV2 | CASAQSGSLNTEAFF | TGTGCCAGTGCCCAGTCAGGGAGTCTGAACACTGAAGCTTTCTTT
. | TRBJ2-7 | . | TRBV11-2 | CASSPGLSRYEQYF | TGTGCCAGCAGCCCAGGTCTCTCGCGCTACGAGCAGTACTTC
. | TRBJ2-1 | TRBD2 | TRBV5-8 | CASSMLAGSEQFF | TGTGCCAGCAGCATGTTAGCGGGAAGTGAGCAGTTCTTC
. | TRBJ1-1 | . | TRBV15 | CATSYGRENTEAFF | TGTGCCACCAGCTACGGACGGGAGAACACTGAAGCTTTCTTT
. | TRBJ2-1 | TRBD2 | TRBV5-1 | CASSLAWSSGSVYNEQFF | TGCGCCAGCAGCTTGGCCTGGTCTAGCGGGAGTGTTTACAATGAGCAGTTCTTC
. | TRBJ2-7 | . | TRBV7-2 | CASSFSSHEQYF | TGTGCCAGCAGCTTTAGCTCCCACGAGCAGTACTTC
few | TRBJ1-5 | . | TRBV7-9 | CASSLASVEAQPQHF | TGTGCCAGCAGCTTAGCGAGCGTTGAGGCTCAGCCCCAGCATTTT
. | TRBJ2-7 | . | TRBV16 | CASSQFFTGPEQYF | TGTGCCAGCAGCCAATTCTTTACAGGGCCCGAGCAGTACTTC
. | TRBJ2-5 | . | TRBV28 | CASSLKVLQETQYF | TGTGCCAGCAGTTTAAAGGTCTTACAAGAGACCCAGTACTTC
. | TRBJ2-7 | TRBD2 | TRBV18 | CASSPPGVAGYEQYF | TGTGCCAGCTCACCACCAGGGGTAGCGGGATACGAGCAGTACTTC